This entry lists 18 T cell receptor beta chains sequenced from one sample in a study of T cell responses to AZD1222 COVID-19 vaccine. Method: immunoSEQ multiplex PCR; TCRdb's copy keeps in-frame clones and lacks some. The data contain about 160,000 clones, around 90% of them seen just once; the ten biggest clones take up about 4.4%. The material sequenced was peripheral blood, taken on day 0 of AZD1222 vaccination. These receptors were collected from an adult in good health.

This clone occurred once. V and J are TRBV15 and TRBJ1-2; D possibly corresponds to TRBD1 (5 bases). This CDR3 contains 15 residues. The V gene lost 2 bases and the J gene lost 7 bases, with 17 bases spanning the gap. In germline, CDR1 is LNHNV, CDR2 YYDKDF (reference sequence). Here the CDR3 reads CATSRIRGGGSGYTF. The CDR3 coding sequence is TGTGCCACCAGCAGAATACGCGGGGGAGGCTCTGGCTACACCTTC. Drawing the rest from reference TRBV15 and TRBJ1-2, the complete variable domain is DAMVIQNPRYQVTQFGKPVTLSCSQTLNHNVMYWYQQKSSQAPKLLFHYYDKDFNNEADTPDNFQSRRPNTSFCFLDIRSPGLGDTAMYLCATSRIRGGGSGYTFGSGTRLTVV.

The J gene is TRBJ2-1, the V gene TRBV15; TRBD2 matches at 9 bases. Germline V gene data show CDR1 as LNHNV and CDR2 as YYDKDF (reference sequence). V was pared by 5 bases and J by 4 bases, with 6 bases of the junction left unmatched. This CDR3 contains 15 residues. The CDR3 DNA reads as TGTGCCACCAGCCGACCGGGACTAGCTTACAATGAGCAGTTCTTC. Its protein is CATSRPGLAYNEQFF.

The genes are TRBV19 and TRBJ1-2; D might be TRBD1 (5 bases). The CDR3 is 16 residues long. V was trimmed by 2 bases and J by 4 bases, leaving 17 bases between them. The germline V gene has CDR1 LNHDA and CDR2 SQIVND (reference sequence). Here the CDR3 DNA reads TGTGCCAGTAGTATACGAGGGGAGCGGGGCTCCTATGGCTACACCTTC. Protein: CASSIRGERGSYGYTF.

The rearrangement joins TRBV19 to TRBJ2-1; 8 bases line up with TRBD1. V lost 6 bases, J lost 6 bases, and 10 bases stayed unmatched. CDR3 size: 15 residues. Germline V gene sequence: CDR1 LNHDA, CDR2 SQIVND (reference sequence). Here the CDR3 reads CASSTTGARSNEQFF. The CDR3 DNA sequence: TGTGCCAGTAGCACGACAGGGGCCCGGAGCAATGAGCAGTTCTTC.

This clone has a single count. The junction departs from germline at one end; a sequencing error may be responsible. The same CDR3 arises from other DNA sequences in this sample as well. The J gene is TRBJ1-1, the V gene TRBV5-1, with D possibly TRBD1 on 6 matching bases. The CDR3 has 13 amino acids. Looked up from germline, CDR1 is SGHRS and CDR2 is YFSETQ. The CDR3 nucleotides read TGCGCCAGCAGTTTGGACAGGAACACTGAAGCTTTCTTT. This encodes CASSLDRNTEAFF.

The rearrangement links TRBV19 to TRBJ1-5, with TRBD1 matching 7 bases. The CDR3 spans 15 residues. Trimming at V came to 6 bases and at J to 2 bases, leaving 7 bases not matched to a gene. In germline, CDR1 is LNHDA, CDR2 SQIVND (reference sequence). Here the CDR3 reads CASSLTGYGNQPQHF. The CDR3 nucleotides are TGTGCCAGTAGCCTGACAGGGTACGGCAATCAGCCCCAGCATTTT.

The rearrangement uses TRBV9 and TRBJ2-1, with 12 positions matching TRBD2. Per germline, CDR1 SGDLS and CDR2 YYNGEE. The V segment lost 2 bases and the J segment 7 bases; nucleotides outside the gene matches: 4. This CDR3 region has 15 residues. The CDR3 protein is CASSVRLAGVNEQFF. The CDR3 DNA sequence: TGTGCCAGCAGCGTGAGACTAGCGGGAGTAAATGAGCAGTTCTTC.

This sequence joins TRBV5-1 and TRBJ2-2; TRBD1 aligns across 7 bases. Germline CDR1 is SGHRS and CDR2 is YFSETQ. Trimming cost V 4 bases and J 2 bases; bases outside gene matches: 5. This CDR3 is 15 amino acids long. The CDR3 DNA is TGCGCCAGCAGCGCCCGGGACAGTAACACCGGGGAGCTGTTTTTT. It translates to CASSARDSNTGELFF.

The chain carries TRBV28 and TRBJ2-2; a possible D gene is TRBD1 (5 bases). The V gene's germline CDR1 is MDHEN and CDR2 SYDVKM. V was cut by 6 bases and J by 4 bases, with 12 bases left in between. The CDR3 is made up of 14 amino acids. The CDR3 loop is CASSTSGPTGELFF. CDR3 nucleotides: TGTGCCAGCAGCACCTCAGGGCCCACCGGGGAGCTGTTTTTT.

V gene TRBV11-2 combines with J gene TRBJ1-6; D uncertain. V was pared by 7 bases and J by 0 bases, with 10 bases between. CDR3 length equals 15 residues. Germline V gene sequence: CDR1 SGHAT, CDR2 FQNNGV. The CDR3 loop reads CASMAGSSYNSPLHF. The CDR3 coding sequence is TGTGCCAGCATGGCCGGAAGCTCCTATAATTCACCCCTCCACTTT.

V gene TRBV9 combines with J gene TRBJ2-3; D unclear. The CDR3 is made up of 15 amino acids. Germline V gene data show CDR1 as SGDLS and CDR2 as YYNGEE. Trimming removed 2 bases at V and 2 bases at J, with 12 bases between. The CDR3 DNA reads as TGTGCCAGCAGCGTCACGGGTATCCCCACAGATACGCAGTATTTT. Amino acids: CASSVTGIPTDTQYF.

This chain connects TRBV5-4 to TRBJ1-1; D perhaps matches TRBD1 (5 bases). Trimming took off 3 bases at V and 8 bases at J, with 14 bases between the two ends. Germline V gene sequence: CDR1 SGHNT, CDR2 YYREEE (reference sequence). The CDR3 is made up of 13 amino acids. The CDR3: CASSSFPTDEAFF. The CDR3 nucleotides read TGTGCCAGCAGCTCCTTCCCGACAGACGAAGCTTTCTTT. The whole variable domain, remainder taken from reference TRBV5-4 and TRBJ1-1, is ETGVTQSPTHLIKTRGQQVTLRCSSQSGHNTVSWYQQALGQGPQFIFQYYREEENGRGNFPPRFSGLQFPNYSSELNVNALELDDSALYLCASSSFPTDEAFFGQGTRLTVV.

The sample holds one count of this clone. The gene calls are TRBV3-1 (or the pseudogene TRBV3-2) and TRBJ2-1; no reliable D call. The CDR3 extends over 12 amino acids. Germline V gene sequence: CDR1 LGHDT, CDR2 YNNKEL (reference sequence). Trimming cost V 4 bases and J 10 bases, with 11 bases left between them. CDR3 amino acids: CASSPDLGEQFF. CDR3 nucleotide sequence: TGTGCCAGCAGCCCTGACCTAGGGGAGCAGTTCTTC.

The CDR3 region is CAWRWSNQPQHF. The CDR3 DNA reads as TGTGCCTGGAGGTGGAGCAATCAGCCCCAGCATTTT. This chain links TRBV30 with TRBJ1-5; D is undetermined. The CDR3 has 12 residues. CDR1 is GTSNPN and CDR2 is SVGIG in the germline V gene (reference sequence). Trimming cost V 3 bases and J 1 base, with 4 bases left between them.

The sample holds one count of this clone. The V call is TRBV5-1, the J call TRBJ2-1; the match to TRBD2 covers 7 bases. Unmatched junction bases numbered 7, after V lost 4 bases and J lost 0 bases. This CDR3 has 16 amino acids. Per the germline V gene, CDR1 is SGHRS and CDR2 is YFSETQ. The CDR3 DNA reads TGCGCCAGCAGCGCCCTGGGCGGGAGCTCCTACAATGAGCAGTTCTTC. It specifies CASSALGGSSYNEQFF.

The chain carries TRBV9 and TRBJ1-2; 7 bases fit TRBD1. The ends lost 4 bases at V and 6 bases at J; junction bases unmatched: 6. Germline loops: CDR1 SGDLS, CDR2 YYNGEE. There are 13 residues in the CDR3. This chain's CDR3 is CASSLRQGDGYTF. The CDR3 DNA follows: TGTGCCAGCAGCTTACGACAGGGCGATGGCTACACCTTC. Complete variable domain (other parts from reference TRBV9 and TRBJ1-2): DSGVTQTPKHLITATGQRVTLRCSPRSGDLSVYWYQQSLDQGLQFLIQYYNGEERAKGNILERFSAQQFPDLHSELNLSSLELGDSALYFCASSLRQGDGYTFGSGTRLTVV.

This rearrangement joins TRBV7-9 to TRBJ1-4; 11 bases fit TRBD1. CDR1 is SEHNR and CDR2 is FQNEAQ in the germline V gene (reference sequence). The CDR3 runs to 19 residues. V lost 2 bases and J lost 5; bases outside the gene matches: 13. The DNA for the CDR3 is TGTGCCAGCAGCTTAACGGACAGGGGGCTCCTGCTCTACAATGAAAAACTGTTTTTT. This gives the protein CASSLTDRGLLLYNEKLFF. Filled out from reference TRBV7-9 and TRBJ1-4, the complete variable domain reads DTGVSQNPRHKITKRGQNVTFRCDPISEHNRLYWYRQTLGQGPEFLTYFQNEAQLEKSRLLSDRFSAERPKGSFSTLEIQRTEQGDSAMYLCASSLTDRGLLLYNEKLFFGSGTQLSVL.

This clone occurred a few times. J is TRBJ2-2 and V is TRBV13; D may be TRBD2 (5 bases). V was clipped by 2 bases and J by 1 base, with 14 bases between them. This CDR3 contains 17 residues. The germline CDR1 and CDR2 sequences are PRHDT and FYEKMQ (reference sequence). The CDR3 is CASSLTEALRNTGELFF. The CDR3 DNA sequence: TGTGCCAGCAGCTTAACGGAGGCCCTCAGGAACACCGGGGAGCTGTTTTTT. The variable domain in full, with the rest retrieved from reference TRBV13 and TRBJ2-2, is AAGVIQSPRHLIKEKRETATLKCYPIPRHDTVYWYQQGPGQDPQFLISFYEKMQSDKGSIPDRFSAQQFSDYHSELNMSSLELGDSALYFCASSLTEALRNTGELFFGEGSRLTVL.